Listed below are T cell receptor beta chains from one sample, sequenced in a study of regulatory T cells in long-lasting Graves disease. In TCRdb, the multiplex PCR reads were re-called with MiXCR into one record per CDR3 protein. Here the sample spans about 540,000 distinct CDR3 sequences, roughly 14% being singletons. This sample was also put to use in a study of T cells in Graves' hyperthyroidism and ophthalmopathy.

The input for sequencing was peripheral blood mononuclear cells (PBMCs), taken at new diagnosis, from a patient treated with antithyroid drugs. These receptors were taken from a man aged 25-45 years with Graves disease. CDR3s include the opening cysteine and the closing phenylalanine or tryptophan. The D gene is left open where the match is weak. Where a row states a size, it is once, few, many or the class of an expanded clone; other rows omit it.

J	size	V	D	CDR3	DNA
TRBJ2-7	many	TRBV5-1	-	CASSLDNEQYF	TGCGCCAGCAGCTTGGACAACGAGCAGTACTTC
TRBJ2-1	-	TRBV18	-	CASSPPGTTEQFF	TGTGCCAGCTCACCCCCCGGGACCACTGAGCAGTTCTTC
TRBJ1-3	-	TRBV7-6	TRBD1	CASSLGGGDGNTIYF	TGTGCCAGCAGCTTAGGAGGGGGCGACGGAAACACCATATATTTT
TRBJ2-1	few	TRBV29-1	-	CSVGRGGNNEQFF	TGCAGCGTTGGGAGGGGGGGCAACAATGAGCAGTTCTTC
TRBJ2-7	many	TRBV27	-	CASSHTPDRAGDEQYF	TGTGCCAGCAGCCACACGCCGGACAGGGCGGGGGACGAGCAGTACTTC
TRBJ2-5	few	TRBV28	TRBD2	CASYAPGTSGGGETQYF	TGTGCCAGTTATGCTCCAGGGACTAGCGGGGGGGGGGAGACCCAGTACTTC
TRBJ2-7	many	TRBV28	-	CASSSPSAGYEQYF	TGTGCCAGCAGTTCCCCCTCCGCAGGGTACGAGCAGTACTTC
TRBJ1-2	many	TRBV20-1	TRBD1	CSAEGGDYGYTF	TGCAGTGCTGAAGGGGGCGACTATGGCTACACCTTC
TRBJ1-1	many	TRBV28	-	CASPAGALNTEAFF	TGTGCCAGCCCCGCCGGGGCCCTGAACACTGAAGCTTTCTTT
TRBJ2-5	-	TRBV5-1	-	CASSVEGEAQYF	TGCGCCAGCAGCGTGGAAGGGGAGGCCCAGTACTTC
TRBJ2-5	many	TRBV2	-	CASTGSQETQYF	TGTGCCAGCACCGGCAGCCAAGAGACCCAGTACTTC
TRBJ2-3	few	TRBV6-4	TRBD1	CASSDSEGASTDTQYF	TGTGCCAGCAGTGACTCCGAGGGGGCTAGCACAGATACGCAGTATTTT
TRBJ1-2	many	TRBV5-5	-	CASSLLDYGYTF	TGTGCCAGCAGCTTGCTTGACTATGGCTACACCTTC
TRBJ1-5	-	TRBV20-1	-	CSAREAGNQPQHF	TGCAGTGCTAGAGAGGCGGGGAATCAGCCCCAGCATTTT
TRBJ2-7	-	TRBV19	-	CASMDRVHEQYF	TGTGCCTCGATGGACCGGGTCCACGAGCAGTACTTC
TRBJ2-3	-	TRBV7-3	TRBD2	CASSLGTSDYTDTQYF	TGTGCCAGCAGCCTAGGGACTAGCGATTACACAGATACGCAGTATTTT
TRBJ2-2	many	TRBV19	TRBD1	CASSIVPGGIAGELFF	TGTGCCAGTAGTATCGTCCCAGGGGGCATAGCCGGGGAGCTGTTTTTT
TRBJ2-5	-	TRBV9	-	CASSSRDGQETQYF	TGTGCCAGCAGCTCCCGGGACGGACAAGAGACCCAGTACTTC
TRBJ2-5	few	TRBV27	-	CASSSTASSVETQYF	TGTGCCAGCAGTTCTACGGCCTCCTCGGTAGAGACCCAGTACTTC
TRBJ1-5	-	TRBV10-2	TRBD1	CASRDREGGSNQPQHF	TGCGCCAGCAGGGACAGGGAAGGGGGTAGCAATCAGCCCCAGCATTTT
TRBJ1-1	-	TRBV9	-	CASSSSSQGETIYTEAFF	TGTGCCAGCAGCTCGAGTTCACAAGGGGAAACTATTTACACTGAAGCTTTCTTT
TRBJ2-4	-	TRBV18	TRBD1	CASSPLRDRDIQYF	TGTGCCAGCTCACCCCTACGGGACAGGGACATTCAGTACTTC
TRBJ2-1	-	TRBV2	TRBD2	CASSETSGSGNEQFF	TGTGCCAGCAGTGAGACTAGCGGGAGCGGGAATGAGCAGTTCTTC
TRBJ1-4	-	TRBV6-5	-	CASRDDGTAVYADEKLFF	TGTGCCAGCAGGGATGATGGGACTGCAGTTTATGCGGATGAAAAACTGTTTTTT
TRBJ1-2	many	TRBV19	TRBD1	CATSVGTDNYGYTF	TGTGCCACCTCAGTAGGGACAGACAACTATGGCTACACCTTC
TRBJ2-3	many	TRBV15	TRBD2	CATSRPVREGTDTQYF	TGTGCCACCAGCCGCCCGGTGCGGGAGGGCACAGATACGCAGTATTTT
TRBJ2-1	-	TRBV20-1	-	CSARDSGYNEQFF	TGCAGTGCTAGAGATAGTGGTTACAATGAGCAGTTCTTC
TRBJ1-2	many	TRBV2	-	CAGFGRGGYTF	TGTGCCGGGTTTGGCAGAGGTGGCTACACCTTC
TRBJ1-1	-	TRBV6-2/TRBV6-3	-	CASSEAGTRLNTEAFF	TGTGCCAGCAGTGAAGCTGGGACACGGCTGAACACTGAAGCTTTCTTT
TRBJ1-6	few	TRBV5-1	TRBD1	CASRPSGTGMNSPLHF	TGCGCCAGTCGGCCTTCCGGGACAGGGATGAATTCACCCCTCCACTTT
TRBJ2-7	-	TRBV15	-	CATSREVARSHEQYF	TGTGCCACCAGCAGAGAGGTGGCTAGATCCCACGAGCAGTACTTC
TRBJ2-3	-	TRBV9	TRBD2	CASSGGLAGGTDTQYF	TGTGCCAGCAGCGGAGGACTAGCGGGGGGCACAGATACGCAGTATTTT
TRBJ2-5	many	TRBV2	-	CASSRYQETQYF	TGTGCCAGCAGCCGATACCAAGAGACCCAGTACTTC
TRBJ2-7	-	TRBV2	TRBD1	CASSARQGSYEQYF	TGTGCCAGCAGTGCTAGACAGGGATCCTACGAGCAGTACTTC
TRBJ1-1	many	TRBV12-3/TRBV12-4	-	CASSFARQGRTEAFF	TGTGCCAGCAGTTTTGCTAGGCAGGGGAGAACTGAAGCTTTCTTT
TRBJ2-7	many	TRBV12-3/TRBV12-4	TRBD1	CASRAWEDRAEQYF	TGTGCCAGCAGAGCCTGGGAAGACAGGGCCGAGCAGTACTTC
TRBJ2-5	-	TRBV6-5	-	CASSYSTETQYF	TGTGCCAGCAGTTACTCGACAGAGACCCAGTACTTC
TRBJ1-2	many	TRBV5-6	-	CASSAGPTNYGYTF	TGTGCCAGCAGCGCGGGACCCACTAACTATGGCTACACCTTC
TRBJ2-5	many	TRBV11-2	-	CASSPRPSEGETQYF	TGTGCCAGCAGCCCGCGTCCGTCGGAAGGAGAGACCCAGTACTTC
TRBJ2-7	few	TRBV7-9	TRBD1	CASRADRANDEQYF	TGTGCCAGCAGAGCAGACAGGGCCAACGACGAGCAGTACTTC
TRBJ2-1	many	TRBV15	-	CATSRAPLALYSEQFF	TGTGCCACCAGCAGAGCTCCCTTGGCGTTGTATAGTGAGCAGTTCTTC
TRBJ2-5	few	TRBV4-1	-	CASSQDTQGRTQYF	TGCGCCAGCAGCCAAGATACCCAGGGGAGGACCCAGTACTTC